Below, 6 T cell receptor beta chains from the same sample are listed, as sequenced in a study of T-cell memory formation after mild COVID-19. TCRdb redid the calling of the 5' RACE reads with MiXCR, one entry per CDR3 protein. The data contain tens of thousands of distinct CDR3 sequences, roughly 26% of them seen just once; the ten biggest clones take up approximately 43%. The sequencing sample was made of PBMCs or a T cell subset sorted from them (not recorded which). The receptors stem from a man aged 18 to 29 who had mild COVID-19 (a few samples of this study predate the infection). Cell type and time point are not known.

This rearrangement joins TRBV20-1 to TRBJ1-2; D might be TRBD1 (5 bases). Germline V lookup: CDR1 DFQATT, CDR2 SNEGSKA (reference sequence). This CDR3 region has 14 residues. V shed 2 bases and J shed 1 base, with 11 bases lying between them. The CDR3 region is CSARRQGFNYGYTF. In DNA form, the CDR3 reads TGCAGTGCTAGACGGCAGGGTTTTAACTATGGCTACACCTTC.

The J gene is TRBJ1-1, the V gene TRBV6-1, with D perhaps TRBD1 (6 bases). V lost 7 bases, J lost 1 base, and 13 bases lay in between. The germline V gene encodes CDR1 MNHNS and CDR2 SASEGT. CDR3 length equals 14 residues. CDR3: CASIYRVTNTEAFF. For the CDR3, the DNA is TGTGCCAGCATCTACAGGGTAACGAACACTGAAGCTTTCTTT.

The DNA for the CDR3 is TGTGCCAGCAGCTCGGGACTAGCGGGGCCCACAGATACGCAGTATTTT. Translating it yields CASSSGLAGPTDTQYF. The chain has TRBV7-9 and TRBJ2-3, with 13 positions matching TRBD2. V trimming: 4 bases; J trimming: 2 bases; junction bases outside the gene matches: 3. The CDR3 length is 16 residues. Looked up from germline, CDR1 is SEHNR and CDR2 is FQNEAQ (reference sequence).

This clonotype has a handful of counts. This rearrangement joins TRBV6-2 or TRBV6-3 to TRBJ2-7; D remains unclear. The length of the CDR3 is 14 residues. Trimming stripped 2 bases from V and 2 bases from J, with 10 bases between. Germline CDR1 reads MNHEY; CDR2 reads SVGEGT. The CDR3 loop is CASSYGSTTYEQYF. CDR3 nucleotide sequence: TGTGCCAGCAGTTACGGGTCCACAACCTACGAGCAGTACTTC.

This chain joins TRBV20-1 and TRBJ2-7; either TRBD1 or TRBD2 may supply D (5 bases each). CDR3 length: 13 residues. CDR1 is DFQATT and CDR2 is SNEGSKA in the germline V gene (reference sequence). This chain's CDR3 is CSGGQGKSYEQYF. The CDR3 bases are TGCAGCGGCGGGCAGGGAAAGTCCTACGAGCAGTACTTC.

The chain couples TRBV3-1 to TRBJ2-3, with D maybe TRBD2 (7 bases). The V gene lost 1 base and the J gene lost 4 bases, with 15 bases spanning the gap. This CDR3 spans 16 amino acids. CDR1 LGHDT and CDR2 YNNKEL come from the germline V gene (reference sequence). CDR3 protein: CASSQAAGAHPDTQYF. In DNA, the CDR3 is TGTGCCAGCAGCCAAGCCGCGGGGGCGCACCCAGATACGCAGTATTTT.